Listed below are T cell receptor beta chains from one sample, sequenced in a study of circulating and synovial CD4+ cells in juvenile arthritis. Repertoires were generated with immunoSEQ multiplex PCR, while TCRdb's copy carries only in-frame clones and drops some. The sample yields about 35,000 clones, around 96% seen once. The specimen sequenced was CD4+ T cells from blood. The receptors were gathered from a human donor with juvenile idiopathic arthritis. The CDR3 runs from the conserved cysteine through the conserved F or W. Fields, in order: V gene, D gene, J gene, clone size, CDR3 DNA, CDR3 protein. A D gene is named only where the DNA matches it firmly. The size entry is marked missing in some rows and otherwise reads once, few, many or a size class.

TRBV5-1	.	TRBJ2-3	once	TGCGCCAGCAGCTCAAGCCCTAGCACAGATACGCAGTATTTT	CASSSSPSTDTQYF
TRBV7-6	TRBD1	TRBJ1-6	.	TGTGCCAGCAGCTTAGGGGGGACAGGGGTTAATTCACCCCTCCACTTT	CASSLGGTGVNSPLHF
TRBV6-1	.	TRBJ1-3	.	TGTGCCAGCAGTGAAGTATGGGGGGGAAGCACTGGAAACACCATATATTTT	CASSEVWGGSTGNTIYF
TRBV7-2	TRBD1	TRBJ2-3	.	TGTGCCAGCAGCCAGGACAGGGGTCGAGATACGCAGTATTTT	CASSQDRGRDTQYF
TRBV7-9	TRBD2	TRBJ2-7	.	TGTGCCAGCAGCCCGGGACTAGCGGGGACCTACGAGCAGTACTTC	CASSPGLAGTYEQYF
TRBV30	.	TRBJ2-7	.	TGTGCAGCACAGGTCCACGAGCAGTACTTC	CAAQVHEQYF
TRBV4-1	TRBD2	TRBJ2-4	.	TGCGCCAGCAGCCAACTCCGAGTGGGTACTAGCGGGGGGGTGGGCATTCAGTACTTC	CASSQLRVGTSGGVGIQYF
TRBV5-1	.	TRBJ1-1	.	TGCGCCAGCAGCTTGGTTCCGGGAATAGGTGAAGCTTTCTTT	CASSLVPGIGEAFF
TRBV19	.	TRBJ1-5	.	TGTGCCAGTATTGACGGGGGAATCCAAAAGCAGCCCCAGCATTTT	CASIDGGIQKQPQHF
TRBV18	TRBD2	TRBJ2-5	.	TGTGCCAGCTCACCTCGTCAGGGTAGCGGGGGCCAAGAGACCCAGTACTTC	CASSPRQGSGGQETQYF
TRBV4-2	TRBD1	TRBJ1-3	.	TGTGCCAGCAGCCAAGATACGGGGACAGACAGTGGAAACACCATATATTTT	CASSQDTGTDSGNTIYF
TRBV10-2	TRBD2	TRBJ2-5	.	TGCGCCAGCAGTGAGTGGACTAGCGGCCCCCCCCAGGGCGAGACCCAGTACTTC	CASSEWTSGPPQGETQYF
TRBV11-2	.	TRBJ1-2	.	TGTGCCAGCAGCTTAGATACATATCGGAGATTTGAAGGCTACACCTTC	CASSLDTYRRFEGYTF
TRBV28	TRBD1	TRBJ2-7	.	TGTGCCAGCAGGACAGGGGAGTTGTGGGAGCAGTACTTC	CASRTGELWEQYF
TRBV19	.	TRBJ1-5	.	TGTGCCAGTGATTGGGGGCGGCAGGGCCTGAGCAATCAGCCCCAGCATTTT	CASDWGRQGLSNQPQHF
TRBV19	TRBD2	TRBJ2-3	once	TGTGCCAGTAGGGGTAGCGGGGGAACAGATACGCAGTATTTT	CASRGSGGTDTQYF
TRBV11-2	TRBD2	TRBJ2-5	.	TGTGCCAGCAGCTTAGCTAGCGGTTTACAAGAGACCCAGTACTTC	CASSLASGLQETQYF
TRBV7-2	.	TRBJ2-7	.	TGTGCCAGCAGCACCAAGGAGGGCTACGAGCAGTACTTC	CASSTKEGYEQYF
TRBV28	TRBD2	TRBJ2-1	.	TGTGCCAGCAGTCCCCCGGGGGGGGGCGGCAATGAGCAGTTCTTC	CASSPPGGGGNEQFF
TRBV4-2	.	TRBJ2-3	.	TGTGCCAGCAGCCAACAAGAATCCTTACGGGTAGATACGCAGTATTTT	CASSQQESLRVDTQYF
TRBV5-4	.	TRBJ1-5	few	TGTGCCAGCAGCTTAGGGACTCCCGGAGGAGGCAATCAGCCCCAGCATTTT	CASSLGTPGGGNQPQHF
TRBV27	.	TRBJ1-1	.	TGTGCCAGCAGGCTACGACTCATGAACACTGAAGCTTTCTTT	CASRLRLMNTEAFF